Listed here are 17 T cell receptor beta chains from one sample, sequenced in a study of blood T cell repertoires in COVID-19. TCRdb keeps only in-frame clones here, not all; method: immunoSEQ multiplex PCR. The sample yields under 150,000 clones, around 86% seen once. Sequencing input: peripheral blood. These receptors originate from a woman between 50 and 59 years old who had recovered from COVID-19.

V gene TRBV27 combines with J gene TRBJ2-7; TRBD1 agrees at 7 bases. Germline V gene sequence: CDR1 MNHEY, CDR2 SMNVEV (reference sequence). Losses at the gene ends were 5 bases for V and 2 bases for J; bases not matched to a gene: 12. The CDR3 is 16 residues long. The CDR3: CASSPPLGQGAYEQYF. The DNA of the CDR3 is TGTGCCAGCAGTCCCCCTTTAGGGCAGGGGGCCTACGAGCAGTACTTC.

The chain employs TRBV5-1 and TRBJ1-3; D ambiguous. CDR3 length: 14 residues. The V end was cut by 2 bases, the J end by 4 bases, with 10 bases between. Germline loops: CDR1 SGHRS, CDR2 YFSETQ. The CDR3 DNA reads TGCGCCAGCAGCTTAGAGGCGTCGGGAAACACCATATATTTT. Its translation is CASSLEASGNTIYF.

The chain combines TRBV6-2 or TRBV6-3 with TRBJ2-7; a weak D match, TRBD1 (5 bases). The germline V gene encodes CDR1 MNHEY and CDR2 SVGEGT. V was clipped by 6 bases and J by 2 bases, with 14 bases between them. This CDR3 has 14 amino acids. Here the CDR3 DNA reads TGTGCCAGCAGCCCAAACCGACAGCCCTACGAGCAGTACTTC. Its protein is CASSPNRQPYEQYF.

This clone was observed a few times. The chain uses TRBV15 and TRBJ2-1, with TRBD1 identical over 9 bases. With V trimmed by 1 base and J by 5 bases, 3 bases remained unmatched. From germline, CDR1 is LNHNV and CDR2 YYDKDF (reference sequence). The CDR3 is 15 amino acids. CDR3 DNA sequence: TGTGCCACCAGCAGAGGGGGACAGGGCAACAATGAGCAGTTCTTC. It codes for CATSRGGQGNNEQFF.

This chain joins TRBV4-3 and TRBJ2-7; 7 nucleotides match TRBD1. CDR3 length equals 15 residues. V was pared by 2 bases and J by 6 bases, with 10 bases of the junction left unmatched. Germline V gene data show CDR1 as LGHNA and CDR2 as YSLEER. CDR3 DNA sequence: TGCGCCAGCAGCCAAACAGACAGGGAAAACGGCGAGCAGTACTTC. Translated: CASSQTDRENGEQYF.

This clone has a handful of counts. The chain has TRBV25-1 and TRBJ1-2; 7 positions agree with TRBD1. CDR1 and CDR2 (germline): MGHDK, SYGVNS. V shed 0 bases, J shed 7 bases, and the junction held 8 bases outside the gene matches. This CDR3 has 15 amino acids. The CDR3: CASSEYNRGTGGYTF. The DNA for the CDR3 is TGTGCCAGCAGTGAATATAACAGGGGAACCGGTGGCTACACCTTC.

The chain has TRBV10-3 and TRBJ1-1, with a tentative D call TRBD1 (5 bases). Trimming shortened V by 4 bases and J by 0 bases, and 15 bases separated the two germline ends. The CDR3 has 16 residues. Germline V gene sequence: CDR1 ENHRY, CDR2 SYGVKD. The CDR3, as DNA: TGTGCCATCAGTGGGGTTTACAAGGGGATGAACACTGAAGCTTTCTTT. Amino acid sequence: CAISGVYKGMNTEAFF.

This chain links TRBV27 with TRBJ2-7, with 11 bases fitting TRBD2. V was pared by 6 bases and J by 5 bases, with 6 bases of the junction left unmatched. This CDR3 has 14 amino acids. In germline, CDR1 is MNHEY, CDR2 SMNVEV (reference sequence). The chain's CDR3 is CASSPSGRRNEQYF. In DNA form, the CDR3 reads TGTGCCAGCAGCCCTAGCGGGAGGAGGAACGAGCAGTACTTC.

The chain joins TRBV23-1 to TRBJ2-1; TRBD1 is a possible D gene (6 bases). TRBV23-1 is classed as an ORF, of uncertain function. Trimming stripped 7 bases from V and 0 bases from J, with 19 bases between. The CDR3 runs to 17 residues. The CDR3 coding sequence is TGCGCCAGCATATATGCTTCACCAGGGGTCTCCTACAATGAGCAGTTCTTC. Amino acid sequence: CASIYASPGVSYNEQFF.

The chain joins TRBV12-3 or TRBV12-4 to TRBJ1-2, with D possibly matching TRBD1 (5 bases). Trimming stripped 6 bases from V and 4 bases from J, with 9 bases between. This CDR3 region has 12 residues. The DNA of the CDR3 is TGTGCCAGCAGCAACAGGTTCTATGGCTACACCTTC. Protein sequence: CASSNRFYGYTF.

V gene TRBV4-1 combines with J gene TRBJ1-2; TRBD1 aligns across 10 bases. V dropped 4 bases and J dropped 4; count of bases not matched to a gene: 6. Looked up from germline, CDR1 is MGHRA and CDR2 is YSYEKL. The CDR3 is 15 residues long. The CDR3 nucleotides read TGCGCCAGCAGCCTCGACAGGGGGCTGGGCTATGGCTACACCTTC. It specifies CASSLDRGLGYGYTF.

This chain joins TRBV11-3 and TRBJ1-1; no firm D call. The ends were cut back, 1 base at V and 8 bases at J, with 11 bases in the middle. Germline V CDR1 and CDR2: SGHNT, YENEEA. The CDR3 extends over 13 amino acids. CDR3 sequence reads: CASSLVRETEAFF. The CDR3 DNA sequence: TGTGCCAGCAGCTTAGTACGGGAAACAGAAGCTTTCTTT.

This clone was seen many times. The V gene is TRBV6-6, the J gene TRBJ2-7, with D maybe TRBD2 (5 bases). CDR1 is MNHNY, CDR2 SVGAGI, per germline (reference sequence). Between the trimmed V and J ends, which lost 8 bases and 7 bases, there was a span of 21 bases. The CDR3 is made up of 14 amino acids. The CDR3 protein is CASSGGGGVGEQYF. CDR3 DNA: TGTGCCAGCTCCGGAGGTGGAGGCGTGGGGGAGCAGTACTTC.

The chain couples TRBV27 to TRBJ2-7; a possible D gene is TRBD2 (5 bases). The V gene lost 10 bases and the J gene lost 2 bases, with 15 bases spanning the gap. There are 13 residues in the CDR3. The germline CDR1 and CDR2 sequences are MNHEY and SMNVEV (reference sequence). The CDR3 here is CATLLASAYEQYF. The CDR3 DNA sequence: TGTGCCACCCTTTTAGCGAGCGCCTACGAGCAGTACTTC.

This chain links TRBV7-3 with TRBJ2-1; TRBD1 is a possible D gene (5 bases). The V end was cut by 1 base, the J end by 8 bases, with 12 bases between. This CDR3 has 14 amino acids. Germline CDR1 is SGHTA and CDR2 is FQGTGA. The CDR3 sequence: CASSLKAQGHEQFF. The CDR3 DNA reads TGTGCCAGCAGCTTAAAAGCGCAGGGTCATGAGCAGTTCTTC.

The chain carries TRBV5-1 and TRBJ2-2; D unresolved. The germline V gene encodes CDR1 SGHRS and CDR2 YFSETQ. The CDR3 runs to 16 residues. Trimming cost V 4 bases and J 5 bases, with 18 bases left between them. CDR3 nucleotide sequence: TGCGCCAGCAGCGCGGCCGCTGGTCCTGTGACCGGGGAGCTGTTTTTT. It yields the protein CASSAAAGPVTGELFF.

The chain uses TRBV4-1 and TRBJ1-1; 9 bases map to TRBD1. The ends lost 2 bases at V and 7 bases at J; junction bases unmatched: 8. In germline, CDR1 is MGHRA, CDR2 YSYEKL. The CDR3 sequence is 15 residues long. DNA for the CDR3: TGCGCCAGCAGCCAATCCGGACAGGGGATAGGTGAAGCTTTCTTT. As protein: CASSQSGQGIGEAFF.